These 18 T cell receptor beta chains originate from one sample sequenced in a study of OX40 agonist ivuxolimab in advanced cancers. Library preparation used the immunoSEQ multiplex PCR assay. TCRdb carries this immuneACCESS record with in-frame sequences only. Its versions omit some clonotypes, under half of them owing to an unresolved V gene in the studies checked, with the rest unexplained. In this sample the table shows some 16,000 clones, approximately 82% of which occur a single time. Over 2% of the sample goes to the ten largest clones. Sequencing was performed on CD4+ or CD8+ T cells sorted from blood, taken in a trial of the OX40 agonist ivuxolimab. The receptors originated from an adult with an advanced solid tumor such as melanoma, head and neck, liver or kidney cancer.

The CDR3 bases are TGTGCCAGCAGCTTCGGGGCAGGGGCCATAACATCTTCCTATGGCTACACCTTC. Translating it yields CASSFGAGAITSSYGYTF. V is TRBV5-6 and J is TRBJ1-2; D possibly corresponds to TRBD1 (6 bases). Germline lookup yields CDR1 SGHDT and CDR2 YYEEEE. This CDR3 comprises 18 residues. The germline V and J ends were trimmed by 2 bases and 4 bases, with 24 bases remaining between them.

In this sample, this clone turned up once. This chain uses TRBV5-8 with TRBJ1-5; D might be TRBD1 (5 bases). V was shortened by 4 bases and J by 6 bases, with 11 bases between the two germline ends. There are 13 residues in the CDR3. Germline assignment: CDR1 SGHTS and CDR2 YDEGEE. CDR3 coding DNA: TGTGCCAGCAGCCGGGGGGATGGTCAGCCCCAGCATTTT. This gives the protein CASSRGDGQPQHF. The full variable domain, its missing parts supplied by reference TRBV5-8 and TRBJ1-5, is EAGVTQSPTHLIKTRGQQATLRCSPISGHTSVYWYQQALGLGLQFLLWYDEGEERNRGNFPPRFSGRQFPNYSSELNVNALELEDSALYLCASSRGDGQPQHFGDGTRLSIL.

The genes are TRBV6-1 and TRBJ2-7; D not resolved. This CDR3 is 12 amino acids long. V dropped 6 bases and J dropped 2 bases, with 8 bases sitting between them. Germline V lookup: CDR1 MNHNS, CDR2 SASEGT. The DNA for the CDR3 is TGTGCCAGCAGGACGAAACCCTACGAGCAGTACTTC. This sequence encodes CASRTKPYEQYF.

The CDR3 nucleotides read TGTGCCAGCAGCATTGACGGGGTAAGGCATCAGCCCCAGCATTTT. Protein: CASSIDGVRHQPQHF. The chain has TRBV5-4 and TRBJ1-5; no reliable D call. Trimming cost V 4 bases and J 5 bases, with 16 bases left between them. CDR3 size: 15 residues. The germline CDR1 and CDR2 sequences are SGHNT and YYREEE (reference sequence).

J is TRBJ2-7 and V is TRBV4-1, with TRBD2 identical over 9 bases. The CDR3 sequence is 15 residues long. Germline V lookup: CDR1 MGHRA, CDR2 YSYEKL. Germline trimming cut 1 base from V and 1 base from J; bases unmatched to any gene: 2. As DNA, the CDR3 is TGCGCCAGCAGCCAAGGCCTAGCGGGGTCCTACGAGCAGTACTTC. It yields the protein CASSQGLAGSYEQYF.

The J gene is TRBJ2-1, the V gene TRBV28; TRBD2 agrees at 15 bases. The CDR3 runs to 18 residues. The junction had 7 bases not matched to a gene; V was cut back by 6 bases and J by 1 base. From germline, CDR1 is MDHEN and CDR2 SYDVKM. Here the CDR3 DNA reads TGTGCCAGCAGCTCTGGACTAGCGGGAGGGGTTTCCTACAATGAGCAGTTCTTC. Amino acids: CASSSGLAGGVSYNEQFF.

This chain links TRBV2 with TRBJ1-2; no definite D call. Germline V gene data show CDR1 as SNHLY and CDR2 as FYNNEI. V was shortened by 6 bases and J by 5 bases, with 13 bases between the two germline ends. The CDR3 extends over 13 amino acids. CDR3 sequence (DNA): TGTGCCAGCAGAGTTGACGCCGGTTATGGCTACACCTTC. Amino acids: CASRVDAGYGYTF.

The rearrangement joins TRBV29-1 to TRBJ1-4; 11 nucleotides align to TRBD1. The CDR3 spans 17 residues. With V trimmed by 6 bases and J by 3 bases, 12 bases remained unmatched. Germline V gene sequence: CDR1 SQVTM, CDR2 ANQGSEA. The CDR3 sequence is CSVSGGQGALANEKLFF. The CDR3 DNA reads as TGCAGCGTCTCCGGTGGACAGGGGGCATTAGCTAATGAAAAACTGTTTTTT. The full variable domain, completed using reference TRBV29-1 and TRBJ1-4, is SAVISQKPSRDICQRGTSLTIQCQVDSQVTMMFWYRQQPGQSLTLIATANQGSEATYESGFVIDKFPISRPNLTFSTLTVSNMSPEDSSIYLCSVSGGQGALANEKLFFGSGTQLSVL.

The chain couples TRBV9 to TRBJ1-2; TRBD1 matches at 9 bases. Per germline, CDR1 SGDLS and CDR2 YYNGEE. The CDR3 runs 12 residues. Unmatched junction bases numbered 3, after V lost 6 bases and J lost 6 bases. The CDR3 sequence: CASKQGADGYTF. The CDR3 DNA reads as TGTGCCAGCAAACAGGGGGCTGATGGCTACACCTTC.

The chain couples TRBV6-5 to TRBJ2-5; D may match TRBD1 or TRBD2 (5 bases each). The V end lost 1 base, the J end lost 9 bases, and 21 bases lay between the germline ends. The germline V gene has CDR1 MNHEY and CDR2 SVGAGI. The CDR3 covers 16 residues. CDR3 in DNA: TGTGCCAGCAGTTACTTTACAACCGGGACCCCTAGATCCCAGTACTTC. It is translated as CASSYFTTGTPRSQYF.

The chain is built from TRBV7-3 and TRBJ2-1; D is unclear. This CDR3 has 14 amino acids. With 0 bases removed from V and 7 bases from J, the gap between germline ends came to 10 bases. Germline V gene sequence: CDR1 SGHTA, CDR2 FQGTGA. CDR3 coding DNA: TGTGCCAGCAGCTTAACGAGTCGAGGAAATGAGCAGTTCTTC. This encodes CASSLTSRGNEQFF.

This sequence joins TRBV4-1 and TRBJ2-1; TRBD2 might be the D (6 bases). With 5 bases removed from V and 7 bases from J, the gap between germline ends came to 21 bases. Germline V gene lookup returns CDR1 MGHRA and CDR2 YSYEKL. The CDR3 has 16 amino acids. The CDR3 DNA sequence: TGCGCCAGCAGCGAAGTCCTGGCATTAGCGGTGAATGAGCAGTTCTTC. Amino acids: CASSEVLALAVNEQFF.

The chain carries TRBV9 and TRBJ2-5; 7 positions match TRBD1. The CDR3 runs 13 residues. Germline V gene lookup returns CDR1 SGDLS and CDR2 YYNGEE. With V trimmed by 3 bases and J by 7 bases, 6 bases remained unmatched. CDR3 bases: TGTGCCAGCAGCGCCACAGGGGTTCGGACCCAGTACTTC. Protein sequence: CASSATGVRTQYF.

The V call is TRBV16, the J call TRBJ1-2; D possibly corresponds to TRBD1 (6 bases). CDR1 KGHSY and CDR2 FQNENV come from the germline V gene. Trimming pared 2 bases from V and 7 bases from J, leaving 11 bases between. The CDR3 extends over 13 amino acids. The CDR3 DNA is TGTGCCAGCAGCCAAGTGGGGGGCTCTGGCTACACCTTC. The encoded protein is CASSQVGGSGYTF.

The CDR3 DNA reads TGCGCCAGCAGCCCGAACAGCCACCTCAACTCTGGAAACACCATATATTTT. Protein sequence: CASSPNSHLNSGNTIYF. The chain carries TRBV5-1 and TRBJ1-3; D call uncertain. Germline CDR1 is SGHRS and CDR2 is YFSETQ. The V end was cut by 4 bases, the J end by 0 bases, with 17 bases between. The CDR3 runs 17 residues. The full variable domain, its missing parts supplied by reference TRBV5-1 and TRBJ1-3, is KAGVTQTPRYLIKTRGQQVTLSCSPISGHRSVSWYQQTPGQGLQFLFEYFSETQRNKGNFPGRFSGRQFSNSRSEMNVSTLELGDSALYLCASSPNSHLNSGNTIYFGEGSWLTVV.

The gene calls are TRBV21-1 and TRBJ1-5. TRBV21-1 is tagged as a pseudogene. The CDR3 loop spans 15 amino acids. The CDR3 nucleotides read TGTGCCAGCAGCAAAGCGCTTTCCGGGTTTCAGCCCCAGCATTTT. This gives the protein CASSKALSGFQPQHF.

This chain connects TRBV2 to TRBJ1-6, with D uncertain. CDR1 and CDR2 from the germline V gene are SNHLY and FYNNEI. This CDR3 comprises 13 residues. V lost 6 bases and J 6 bases, leaving 9 bases between the germline ends. The DNA for the CDR3 is TGTGCCAGCAGCGGGGAGCTTAATTCACCCCTCCACTTT. It yields the protein CASSGELNSPLHF.

This clone was counted a single time. The rearrangement joins TRBV7-3 to TRBJ2-3, with no clear D. In germline, CDR1 is SGHTA, CDR2 FQGTGA. The CDR3 has 13 residues. Trimming took off 6 bases at V and 5 bases at J, with 12 bases between the two ends. CDR3 coding DNA: TGTGCCAGCAGTAGTAATTGGGAAGATACGCAGTATTTT. It specifies CASSSNWEDTQYF.